This TCR beta chain was identified during a study of OX40 agonist ivuxolimab in advanced cancers. Study-wide context: Dosing consisted of intravenous ivuxolimab at 0.01 to 10 mg/kg every 2 weeks. Head and neck, renal cell, melanoma or hepatocellular carcinoma were the cancers that dose-escalation patients had.

Sequencing used immunoSEQ multiplex PCR; TCRdb keeps in-frame clones, though not all of them. The table shows roughly 58,000 clones, with roughly 84% occurring only once. Points on this clone: The antigen is undetermined.

The CDR3 runs to 15 residues. V lost 7 bases and J lost 5; bases outside the gene matches: 12. Germline loops: CDR1 MNHNS, CDR2 SASEGT. Study outcomes and limitations: Relatively little clonal expansion, among the lowest observed, appeared in partial responders at 0.1-3.0 mg/kg.

The receptor's source is an adult with an advanced solid tumor such as melanoma, head and neck, liver or kidney cancer. This sequence joins TRBV6-1 and TRBJ1-1, with 8 nucleotides matching TRBD1. The input for sequencing was CD4+ or CD8+ T cells sorted from blood, taken in a trial of the OX40 agonist ivuxolimab. CDR3 sequence: CASTPDREWRTEAFF. The CDR3 DNA reads as TGTGCCAGCACTCCGGACAGGGAATGGAGAACTGAAGCTTTCTTT.